The T cell receptor beta chain described here comes from a study of T cell responses to AZD1222 COVID-19 vaccine. Whole-study findings and limits: Spike-specific TCR breadth and depth went up after people got two AZD1222 doses. Spike-wide coverage was observed for vaccine-associated CD4 TCRs, with dominant responses at 160-218 and 743-854. White British donors predominated, females outnumbered males, and clonal diversity was possibly underestimated.

About this clone: Its target is unknown.

Using immunoSEQ multiplex PCR, the repertoire was profiled, and TCRdb retains in-frame clones only, with some absent. The table lists some 150,000 clones, 90% to 95% of them singletons, with around 1% in the top ten. CDR3 size: 19 residues. CDR1 is KGHDR and CDR2 is SFDVKD in the germline V gene. The ends lost 2 bases at V and 8 bases at J; junction bases unmatched: 21. Sequenced material: peripheral blood, taken on day 0 of MenACWY control vaccination. This chain uses TRBV24-1 with TRBJ2-7; TRBD2 matches 9 bases. The receptor comes from an adult in good health. As DNA, the CDR3 is TGTGCCACCAGTGATTCTGGGCGGTGGAGGCAGCGGGAGGTTGATAAGCAGTACTTC. This sequence encodes CATSDSGRWRQREVDKQYF.